This T cell receptor (beta chain) was captured by sequencing in a study of T cells in Graves' hyperthyroidism and ophthalmopathy. The germline CDR1 and CDR2 sequences are SEHNR and FQNEAQ (reference sequence). The germline V and J ends were trimmed by 2 bases and 3 bases, with 11 bases remaining between them. This CDR3 is built from 16 residues. TCR beta CDR3 sequences were amplified from RNA transcripts. Carried out on the TCR CDR3, a first-round RT-PCR used the HTBI primer set. TCRdb used MiXCR to reprocess the multiplex PCR reads, holding one entry per CDR3 protein. This table has approximately 590,000 distinct CDR3 sequences, about a sixth appearing once. The study, taken as a whole, reports: Among thyroid clonotypes expanded above 0.001, most also appeared in blood.

Worth noting for this clonotype: Its antigen is unidentified.

Hyperthyroidism was newly diagnosed in patients aged 18 to 65 (duration under 2 months). Uncontrolled infection, other autoimmune disease, pregnancy or lactation disqualified patients from enrolment. J is TRBJ1-6 and V is TRBV7-9; no clear D. The sequence derives from a woman younger than 45 with Graves' hyperthyroidism. The sample comprised blood. CDR3 protein: CASSLLYGDYNSPLHF. The CDR3 coding sequence is TGTGCCAGCAGCTTATTATATGGAGACTATAATTCACCCCTCCACTTT. The full variable domain, completed using reference TRBV7-9 and TRBJ1-6, is DTGVSQNPRHKITKRGQNVTFRCDPISEHNRLYWYRQTLGQGPEFLTYFQNEAQLEKSRLLSDRFSAERPKGSFSTLEIQRTEQGDSAMYLCASSLLYGDYNSPLHFGNGTRLTVT.